This TCR beta chain was retrieved from a study of regulatory T cells in long-lasting Graves disease. Study observations and caveats: Rather than thyroid tissue, only peripheral blood underwent study. Gene preferences differed: TRBV28, TRBJ1-2, TRBJ2-5 in persistent cases. Patients with persistent disease shared roughly 3,000 public clonotypes, outpacing the 966 shared by new patients.

Described time point: newly diagnosed GD, antithyroid drugs for less than 3 months. Following extraction of RNA from PBMCs, that RNA was used to make the TCR library. Around 8.2 milliliters of peripheral blood went into EDTA tubes. This clonotype was found a few times. Its cognate antigen is unknown. Building of the TCR beta libraries involved iRepertoire HTBI primers and Arm-PCR of CDR3 regions. TCRdb re-called the multiplex PCR reads through MiXCR, storing one row per CDR3 protein. The table lists around 330,000 distinct CDR3 sequences, about 18% of them singletons. V lost 3 bases, J lost 5 bases, and 15 bases lay in between. Germline CDR1 reads SGHRS; CDR2 reads YFSETQ. The CDR3 sequence is 14 residues long.

V and J are TRBV5-1 and TRBJ2-7; either TRBD1 or TRBD2 may fit D (7 bases each). Sequencing was performed on peripheral blood mononuclear cells (PBMCs), taken at new diagnosis, from a patient treated with antithyroid drugs. The source of this sequence is a female donor with Graves disease. This CDR3 is CASSSRDSGDEQYF. In DNA, the CDR3 is TGCGCCAGCAGCTCCCGGGACAGCGGGGACGAGCAGTACTTC.